The T cell receptor beta chain described here comes from a study of OX40 agonist ivuxolimab in advanced cancers. Study-wide points: CD8+ T cells showed, on average, more clonal expansion than CD4+ cells.

As concerns this clone: The antigen is undetermined.

Some clones are missing from TCRdb's copy, which holds only in-frame ones; the method was immunoSEQ multiplex PCR. The table has about 52,000 clones, 65% to 85% seen once; the top ten hold around 3.9%. The ends lost 4 bases at V and 5 bases at J; junction bases unmatched: 8. CDR1 is MNHEY, CDR2 SVGAGI, per germline. This CDR3 comprises 15 residues. The sample was CD4+ or CD8+ T cells sorted from blood, taken in a trial of the OX40 agonist ivuxolimab. The receptor was derived from an adult with an advanced solid tumor such as melanoma, head and neck, liver or kidney cancer. The chain carries TRBV6-5 and TRBJ2-1; 7 nucleotides line up with TRBD1. For the CDR3, the DNA is TGTGCCAGCAGTTCCCGCTACACAGGGGACAATGAGCAGTTCTTC. This codes for CASSSRYTGDNEQFF.